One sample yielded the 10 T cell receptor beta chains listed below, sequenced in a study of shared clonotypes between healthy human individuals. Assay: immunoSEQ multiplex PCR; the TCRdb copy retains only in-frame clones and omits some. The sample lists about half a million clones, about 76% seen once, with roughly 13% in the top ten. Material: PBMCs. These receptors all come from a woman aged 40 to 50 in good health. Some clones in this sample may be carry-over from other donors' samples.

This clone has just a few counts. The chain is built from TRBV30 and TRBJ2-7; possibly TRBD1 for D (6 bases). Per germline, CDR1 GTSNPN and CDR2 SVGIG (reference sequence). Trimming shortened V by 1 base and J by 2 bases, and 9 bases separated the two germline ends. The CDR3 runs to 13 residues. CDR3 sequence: CAWSGDTTYEQYF. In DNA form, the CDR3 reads TGTGCCTGGAGTGGGGACACAACCTACGAGCAGTACTTC.

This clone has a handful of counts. The CDR3 loop reads CSFLYNEQFF. The CDR3 nucleotides read TGCAGTTTCCTCTACAATGAGCAGTTCTTC. V gene TRBV20-1 combines with J gene TRBJ2-1; D is unresolved. This CDR3 comprises 10 residues. Trimming took 8 bases from V and 3 from J, leaving 5 bases between them. Germline V gives CDR1 DFQATT, CDR2 SNEGSKA (reference sequence).

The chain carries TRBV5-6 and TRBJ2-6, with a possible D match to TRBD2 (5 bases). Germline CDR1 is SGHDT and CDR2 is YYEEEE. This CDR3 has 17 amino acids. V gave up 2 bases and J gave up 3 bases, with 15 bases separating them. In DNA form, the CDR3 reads TGTGCCAGCAGCTTTGCGGGCTGGGTTTATGGGGCCAACGTCCTGACTTTC. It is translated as CASSFAGWVYGANVLTF.

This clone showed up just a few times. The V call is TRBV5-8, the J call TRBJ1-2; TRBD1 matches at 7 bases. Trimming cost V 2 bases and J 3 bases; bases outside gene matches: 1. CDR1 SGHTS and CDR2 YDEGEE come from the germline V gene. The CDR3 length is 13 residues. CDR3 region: CASSFTGDYGYTF. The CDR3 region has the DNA TGTGCCAGCAGCTTCACAGGGGACTATGGCTACACCTTC.

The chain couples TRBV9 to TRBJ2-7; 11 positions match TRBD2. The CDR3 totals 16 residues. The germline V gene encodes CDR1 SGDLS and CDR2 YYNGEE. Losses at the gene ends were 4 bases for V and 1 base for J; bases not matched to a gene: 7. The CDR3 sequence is CASSPRVAGGSYEQYF. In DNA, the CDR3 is TGTGCCAGCAGCCCCAGGGTAGCGGGAGGGTCCTACGAGCAGTACTTC.

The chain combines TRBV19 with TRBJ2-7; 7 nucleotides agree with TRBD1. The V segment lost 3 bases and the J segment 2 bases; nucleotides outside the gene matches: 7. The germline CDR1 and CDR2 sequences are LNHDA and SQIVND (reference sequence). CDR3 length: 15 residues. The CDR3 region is CASSIVAGGPYEQYF. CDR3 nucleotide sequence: TGTGCCAGTAGTATTGTGGCAGGGGGACCCTACGAGCAGTACTTC.

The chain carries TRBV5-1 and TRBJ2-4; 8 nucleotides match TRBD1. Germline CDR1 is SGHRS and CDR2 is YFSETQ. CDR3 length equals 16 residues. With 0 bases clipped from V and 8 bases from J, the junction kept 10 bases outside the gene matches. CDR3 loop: CASSLGNTGGQDIQYF. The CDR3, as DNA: TGCGCCAGCAGCTTGGGGAACACAGGGGGTCAGGACATTCAGTACTTC.

The CDR3 spells CASSRPRTGPPSGYTF. The CDR3 nucleotides are TGTGCCAGTAGCCGGCCCAGGACAGGGCCTCCCTCTGGCTACACCTTC. This sequence joins TRBV19 and TRBJ1-2; 8 nucleotides match TRBD1. CDR3 length: 16 residues. CDR1 and CDR2 (germline): LNHDA, SQIVND (reference sequence). The V segment lost 6 bases and the J segment 7 bases; nucleotides outside the gene matches: 16.

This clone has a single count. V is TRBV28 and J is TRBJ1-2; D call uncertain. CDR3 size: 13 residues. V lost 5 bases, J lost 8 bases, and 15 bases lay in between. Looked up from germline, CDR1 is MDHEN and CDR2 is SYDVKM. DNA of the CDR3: TGTGCCAGCAGTCTCGTTTTGGGTCAGGGCTACACCTTC. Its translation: CASSLVLGQGYTF.

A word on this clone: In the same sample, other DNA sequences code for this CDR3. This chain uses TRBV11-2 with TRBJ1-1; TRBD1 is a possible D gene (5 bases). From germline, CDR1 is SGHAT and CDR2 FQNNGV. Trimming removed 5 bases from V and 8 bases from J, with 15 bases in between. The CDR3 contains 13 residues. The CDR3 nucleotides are TGTGCCAGCAGCCCCGGGCAGGGAGGCGAAGCTTTCTTT. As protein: CASSPGQGGEAFF.